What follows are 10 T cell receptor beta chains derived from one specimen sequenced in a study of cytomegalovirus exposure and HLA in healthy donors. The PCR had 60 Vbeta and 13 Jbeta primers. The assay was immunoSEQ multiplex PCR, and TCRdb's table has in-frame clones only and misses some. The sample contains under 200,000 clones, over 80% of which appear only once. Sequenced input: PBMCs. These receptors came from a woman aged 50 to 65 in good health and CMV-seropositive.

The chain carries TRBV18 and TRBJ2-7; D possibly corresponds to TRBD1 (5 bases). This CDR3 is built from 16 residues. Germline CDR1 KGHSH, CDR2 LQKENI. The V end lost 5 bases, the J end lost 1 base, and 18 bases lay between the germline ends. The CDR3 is CASSARQRTASYEQYF. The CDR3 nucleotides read TGTGCCAGCTCAGCCAGACAGAGAACTGCATCCTACGAGCAGTACTTC.

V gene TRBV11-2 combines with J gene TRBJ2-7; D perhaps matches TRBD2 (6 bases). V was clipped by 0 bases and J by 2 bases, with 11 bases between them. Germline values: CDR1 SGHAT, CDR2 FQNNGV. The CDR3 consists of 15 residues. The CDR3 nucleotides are TGTGCCAGCAGCTTAGATGCGGGATTCCCCTACGAGCAGTACTTC. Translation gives CASSLDAGFPYEQYF. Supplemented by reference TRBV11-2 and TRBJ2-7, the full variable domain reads EAGVAQSPRYKIIEKRQSVAFWCNPISGHATLYWYQQILGQGPKLLIQFQNNGVVDDSQLPKDRFSAERLKGVDSTLKIQPAKLEDSAVYLCASSLDAGFPYEQYFGPGTRLTVT.

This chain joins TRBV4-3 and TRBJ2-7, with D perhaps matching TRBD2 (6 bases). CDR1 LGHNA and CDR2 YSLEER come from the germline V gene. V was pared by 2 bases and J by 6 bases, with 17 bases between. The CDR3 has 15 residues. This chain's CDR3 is CASSQIHGGGVEQYF. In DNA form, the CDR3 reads TGCGCCAGCAGCCAAATCCACGGGGGAGGCGTCGAGCAGTACTTC.

CDR3 in amino acids: CASSLALAGGPYEQYF. The CDR3 coding sequence is TGTGCCAGCAGCTTAGCCTTAGCGGGGGGGCCTTACGAGCAGTACTTC. The chain couples TRBV7-2 to TRBJ2-7; 11 bases are shared with TRBD2. The V and J ends lost 0 bases and 4 bases, in that order; junction bases with no gene match: 5. Per the germline V gene, CDR1 is SGHTA and CDR2 is FQGNSA. The length of the CDR3 is 16 residues.

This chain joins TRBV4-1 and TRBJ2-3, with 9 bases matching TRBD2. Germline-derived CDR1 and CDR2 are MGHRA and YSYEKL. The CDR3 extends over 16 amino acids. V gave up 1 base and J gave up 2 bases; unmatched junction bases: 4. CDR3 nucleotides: TGCGCCAGCAGCCAAGGCCTAGCGGGGTTCACAGATACGCAGTATTTT. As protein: CASSQGLAGFTDTQYF.

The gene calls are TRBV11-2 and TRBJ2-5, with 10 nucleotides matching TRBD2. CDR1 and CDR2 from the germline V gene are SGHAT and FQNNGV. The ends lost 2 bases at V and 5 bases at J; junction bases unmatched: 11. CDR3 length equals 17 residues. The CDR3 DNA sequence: TGTGCCAGCAGCTTAAATCGGGGAGCGGGGGGGCGGGAGACCCAGTACTTC. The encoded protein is CASSLNRGAGGRETQYF.

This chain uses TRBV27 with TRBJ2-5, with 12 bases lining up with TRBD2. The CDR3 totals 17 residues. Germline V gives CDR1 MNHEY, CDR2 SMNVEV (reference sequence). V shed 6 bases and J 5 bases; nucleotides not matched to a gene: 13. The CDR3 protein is CASRPGLAGRGRETQYF. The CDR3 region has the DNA TGTGCCAGCAGACCGGGACTAGCGGGTAGGGGGAGGGAGACCCAGTACTTC.

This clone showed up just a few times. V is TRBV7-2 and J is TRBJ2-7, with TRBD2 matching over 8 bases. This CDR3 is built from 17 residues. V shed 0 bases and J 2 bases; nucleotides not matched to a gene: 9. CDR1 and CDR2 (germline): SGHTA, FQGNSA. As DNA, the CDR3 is TGTGCCAGCAGCTTAGCGCGATCTAGCGGGTATACCTACGAGCAGTACTTC. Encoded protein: CASSLARSSGYTYEQYF.

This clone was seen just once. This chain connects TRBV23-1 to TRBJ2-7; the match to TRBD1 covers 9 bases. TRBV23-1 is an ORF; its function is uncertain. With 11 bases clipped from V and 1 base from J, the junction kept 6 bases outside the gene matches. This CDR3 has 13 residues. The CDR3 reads CAGQQGASYEQYF. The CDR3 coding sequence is TGCGCCGGACAACAGGGGGCTTCCTACGAGCAGTACTTC.

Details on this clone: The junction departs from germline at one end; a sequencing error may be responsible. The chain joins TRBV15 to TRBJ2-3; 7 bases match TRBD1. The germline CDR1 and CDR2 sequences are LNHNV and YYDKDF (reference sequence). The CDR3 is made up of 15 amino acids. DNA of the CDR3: TGTGCCACCAGCCGAGACAGGGTGGGCACAGATACGCAGTATTTT. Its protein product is CATSRDRVGTDTQYF.